A selection of T cell receptor beta chains follows, all from one sample in a study of human thymus T cells. This table comes from immunoSEQ multiplex PCR, and its TCRdb copy is limited to in-frame clones, with some not included. Among some 78,000 clones listed, roughly 97% were seen once. The source material was thymus tissue. These receptors came from a boy under three years old with a congenital heart defect but otherwise immunologically healthy. Both conserved end residues are part of each CDR3. D genes are given only for firm matches. Clone size appears in some rows only: once, few, many, or a class for an expanded clone.

>TRBJ2-7|once|.|TRBV7-2
CASSLSGSAHEQYF
TGTGCCAGCAGCTTGTCCGGGAGCGCTCACGAGCAGTACTTC
>TRBJ1-1|.|.|TRBV10-3
CAIKGGVSTEAFF
TGTGCCATCAAGGGGGGGGTTTCCACTGAAGCTTTCTTT
>TRBJ2-5|once|.|TRBV28
CASSRGLQETQYF
TGTGCCAGCAGCCGGGGACTGCAAGAGACCCAGTACTTC
>TRBJ1-1|.|.|TRBV27
CASRLGGVNTEAFF
TGTGCCAGCAGGTTAGGGGGGGTGAACACTGAAGCTTTCTTT
>TRBJ2-5|.|TRBD2|TRBV2
CASRPGLAGVMRTQYF
TGTGCCAGCAGGCCGGGACTAGCGGGAGTCATGAGGACCCAGTACTTC
>TRBJ2-7|.|TRBD1|TRBV19
CASSINLQGRTYEQYF
TGTGCCAGTAGTATAAACCTACAGGGGAGAACCTACGAGCAGTACTTC
>TRBJ1-2|.|.|TRBV12-5
CASGLEGKWNYGYTF
TGTGCTAGTGGTTTGGAGGGGAAGTGGAACTATGGCTACACCTTC
>TRBJ1-1|.|.|TRBV14
CASSPGLFPPAFF
TGTGCCAGCAGCCCTGGACTATTCCCCCCGGCTTTCTTT
>TRBJ1-1|.|TRBD1|TRBV5-6
CASSDHVPGTGIYTEAFF
TGTGCCAGCAGTGACCATGTTCCCGGGACAGGGATATACACTGAAGCTTTCTTT
>TRBJ1-5|few|.|TRBV28
CASTTGNQPQHF
TGTGCCAGCACCACGGGGAATCAGCCCCAGCATTTT
>TRBJ1-1|.|.|TRBV5-6
CASSLVCENTEAFF
TGTGCCAGCAGCTTGGTGTGCGAGAACACTGAAGCTTTCTTT
>TRBJ2-7|.|.|TRBV25-1
CASSGRVDYEQYF
TGTGCCAGCAGTGGCCGGGTTGACTACGAGCAGTACTTC
>TRBJ1-6|few|TRBD1|TRBV2
CASSEDQDRGPMRVTPLHF
TGTGCCAGCAGTGAAGACCAGGACAGGGGGCCGATGAGGGTGACACCCCTCCACTTT
>TRBJ2-7|.|.|TRBV2
CASSEDQRRPRGGRFGYEQYF
TGTGCCAGCAGTGAGGATCAGCGTAGGCCCCGAGGGGGGAGATTCGGTTACGAGCAGTACTTC
>TRBJ2-2|.|.|TRBV28
CASSLPGTGELFF
TGTGCCAGCAGTTTACCAGGGACCGGGGAGCTGTTTTTT
>TRBJ2-7|.|TRBD2|TRBV5-1
CASSFAGELGEQYF
TGCGCCAGCAGCTTTGCGGGAGAGTTGGGCGAGCAGTACTTC
>TRBJ2-3|once|TRBD2|TRBV5-1
CASRQREQDTDTQYF
TGCGCCAGCAGACAGCGGGAGCAGGACACAGATACGCAGTATTTT
>TRBJ1-4|.|.|TRBV6-1
CASRRQLYEKLFF
TGTGCCAGCAGACGACAGCTTTATGAAAAACTGTTTTTT
>TRBJ1-1|.|.|TRBV5-4
CASSSRGSAEAFF
TGTGCCAGCAGCTCCAGGGGATCGGCTGAAGCTTTCTTT
>TRBJ1-1|.|.|TRBV7-8
CASSLVGPNTEAFF
TGTGCCAGCAGCTTGGTGGGACCGAACACTGAAGCTTTCTTT
>TRBJ2-5|.|.|TRBV5-1
CASSLVREEETQYF
TGCGCCAGCAGCTTGGTGCGGGAAGAAGAGACCCAGTACTTC
>TRBJ2-7|.|.|TRBV25-1
CASRGGLYEQYF
TGTGCCAGCAGGGGGGGTCTGTACGAGCAGTACTTC
>TRBJ2-7|.|.|TRBV14
CASSQGPQSMQYF
TGTGCCAGCAGCCAAGGACCCCAGTCTATGCAGTACTTC
>TRBJ1-5|.|.|TRBV5-6
CASSTGGSQPQHF
TGTGCCAGCAGTACGGGGGGTAGTCAGCCCCAGCATTTT
>TRBJ2-5|.|TRBD2|TRBV30
CASSPTSGGVETQYF
TGTGCCTCTTCCCCGACTAGCGGGGGAGTTGAGACCCAGTACTTC
>TRBJ2-1|.|.|TRBV7-6
CASSLEANNEQFF
TGTGCCAGCAGCTTAGAAGCGAACAATGAGCAGTTCTTC
>TRBJ2-7|.|.|TRBV5-5
CASSLVDGLEQYF
TGTGCCAGCAGCTTGGTGGACGGGCTCGAGCAGTACTTC
>TRBJ1-6|.|.|TRBV5-6
CASTAQGRESALHF
TGTGCCAGCACCGCACAGGGCCGAGAGAGTGCCCTCCACTTT
>TRBJ2-7|.|.|TRBV11-1
CASSDTIGGPAYEQYF
TGTGCCAGCAGCGACACAATAGGGGGGCCGGCCTACGAGCAGTACTTC
>TRBJ1-5|.|.|TRBV6-5
CASSYSSFPPNQPQHF
TGTGCCAGCAGTTACTCCAGTTTCCCACCGAATCAGCCCCAGCATTTT
>TRBJ2-7|.|TRBD1|TRBV7-6
CASSQGDEQYF
TGTGCCAGCAGTCAGGGGGACGAGCAGTACTTC
>TRBJ2-2|.|TRBD2|TRBV14
CASSMKREHIYTGELFF
TGTGCCAGCAGCATGAAGCGGGAGCACATTTACACCGGGGAGCTGTTTTTT
>TRBJ1-5|.|.|TRBV6-5
CASSLGGLSNQPQHF
TGTGCCAGCAGTTTGGGGGGGCTCAGCAATCAGCCCCAGCATTTT
>TRBJ2-1|.|TRBD2|TRBV6-4
CASSDSSGSPYNEQFF
TGTGCCAGCAGTGACTCCAGCGGGAGCCCCTACAATGAGCAGTTCTTC
>TRBJ2-5|.|TRBD2|TRBV5-4
CASSLGLAGGKTQYF
TGTGCCAGCAGCCTAGGGCTAGCGGGGGGAAAGACCCAGTACTTC
>TRBJ1-5|.|.|TRBV6-1
CASRQGTQPQHF
TGTGCCAGCAGACAGGGAACTCAGCCCCAGCATTTT
>TRBJ2-2|.|TRBD2|TRBV23-1
CASSQRGGAAGELFF
TGCGCCAGCAGTCAGCGGGGGGGAGCAGCCGGGGAGCTGTTTTTT
>TRBJ1-1|once|.|TRBV7-9
CASSLGTSPEAFF
TGTGCCAGCAGCTTGGGGACCTCCCCTGAAGCTTTCTTT
>TRBJ1-2|.|TRBD1|TRBV5-6
CASSLIVTGGPNYGYTF
TGTGCCAGCAGCTTGATTGTGACAGGGGGCCCGAACTATGGCTACACCTTC
>TRBJ2-3|.|TRBD1|TRBV5-1
CASSAHRGHGTDTQYF
TGCGCCAGCAGCGCGCACAGGGGGCATGGCACAGATACGCAGTATTTT
>TRBJ2-1|.|.|TRBV7-9
CASSLGGAGGDEQFF
TGTGCCAGCAGCTTAGGAGGGGCAGGCGGCGATGAGCAGTTCTTC
>TRBJ2-3|.|.|TRBV15
CATSRDRAGTADTQYF
TGTGCCACCAGCAGAGATCGGGCCGGTACAGCGGATACGCAGTATTTT
>TRBJ2-3|.|TRBD1|TRBV14
CASSQKQGAADTQYF
TGTGCCAGCAGCCAGAAACAGGGGGCTGCAGATACGCAGTATTTT
>TRBJ1-5|.|TRBD1|TRBV6-4
CASSEGRGKSNQPQHF
TGTGCCAGCAGTGAGGGCAGGGGGAAGAGCAATCAGCCCCAGCATTTT
>TRBJ2-1|.|.|TRBV18
CASSPFGDEQFF
TGTGCCAGCTCACCGTTTGGGGATGAGCAGTTCTTC
>TRBJ1-6|.|.|TRBV25-1
CASGRDGKNSPLHF
TGTGCCAGCGGACGGGACGGAAAAAATTCACCCCTCCACTTT
>TRBJ2-7|.|TRBD1|TRBV2
CASSENLRQGWPQYF
TGTGCCAGCAGTGAAAACTTGAGACAGGGATGGCCGCAGTACTTC
>TRBJ2-7|.|.|TRBV28
CASSLQGYEQYF
TGTGCCAGCAGTTTACAGGGGTACGAGCAGTACTTC
>TRBJ1-1|.|.|TRBV7-9
CASSLGLETEAFF
TGTGCCAGCAGCTTAGGACTTGAAACTGAAGCTTTCTTT
>TRBJ2-3|.|TRBD2|TRBV6-7
CASSLTSGSDTDTQYF
TGTGCCAGCAGTCTTACTAGCGGGAGTGACACAGATACGCAGTATTTT
>TRBJ1-5|.|.|TRBV6-1
CASSQRGARGQPQHF
TGTGCCAGCAGTCAACGGGGGGCGCGCGGTCAGCCCCAGCATTTT
>TRBJ2-7|once|TRBD2|TRBV7-9
CASSPSSGNPSEQYF
TGTGCCAGCAGCCCATCTAGCGGGAACCCTTCCGAGCAGTACTTC
>TRBJ1-2|.|.|TRBV18
CASSPGAPTNYGYTF
TGTGCCAGCTCACCAGGTGCACCGACTAACTATGGCTACACCTTC
>TRBJ2-1|.|TRBD2|TRBV7-6
CASSSGLAGYNEQFF
TGTGCCAGCAGCTCGGGACTAGCGGGGTACAATGAGCAGTTCTTC
>TRBJ2-3|.|.|TRBV27
CASSPLGSTDTQYF
TGTGCCAGCAGTCCCTTAGGGTCGACAGATACGCAGTATTTT